This TCR beta chain was recorded in a study of T cells after yellow fever vaccination. Study-wide background: The authors prepared low-cell-number fractions using SMART-Seq v4 Ultra Low Input.

Trimming cost V 5 bases and J 3 bases, with 13 bases left between them. Germline CDR1 SGHRS, CDR2 YFSETQ. This CDR3 is 14 amino acids long. This clonotype appeared many times. Its target is not known. The TCR cDNA carried a universal primer site and UMIs from 5'RACE template switching. TCRdb used MiXCR to reprocess the 5' RACE reads, holding one entry per CDR3 protein. The profile shows 150,000 to 200,000 distinct CDR3 sequences, roughly 6.4% of them singletons. Study-wide findings and caveats: FACS-sorted repertoires could contain abundant clonotypes contaminating from the bulk population.

The source is a man aged 18 to 30 who received the YFV17D yellow fever vaccine. Here the sequenced sample was CD4+ T cells sorted from PBMCs, taken on the day of the first yellow fever vaccination. J is TRBJ2-3 and V is TRBV5-1; TRBD1 is a possible D gene (5 bases). CDR3 DNA sequence: TGCGCCAGCAGTAAGGAAGGGGCGACAGATACGCAGTATTTT. Translation: CASSKEGATDTQYF.